These 31 T cell receptor beta chains were all obtained from the same sample, sequenced in a study of blood T cell repertoires in COVID-19. Repertoires were generated with immunoSEQ multiplex PCR, while TCRdb's copy carries only in-frame clones and drops some. The table includes some 250,000 clones, around 80% detected once. The sample consisted of PBMCs or T cells enriched from blood (not recorded which). The receptors shown here come from a man between 35 and 55 years old who had recovered from COVID-19.

DNA for the CDR3: TGCGCCAGCAGCCAATCACCGCGGACAGGGTTTGACAAAAACATTCAGTACTTC. Encoded protein: CASSQSPRTGFDKNIQYF. The chain carries TRBV4-3 and TRBJ2-4; the match to TRBD1 covers 8 bases. This CDR3 region has 18 residues. Germline-derived CDR1 and CDR2 are LGHNA and YSLEER. Trimming at V came to 2 bases and at J to 3 bases, leaving 12 bases not matched to a gene.

There are a few counts of this clone. The V call is TRBV19, the J call TRBJ2-5; D remains unclear. In germline, CDR1 is LNHDA, CDR2 SQIVND (reference sequence). The V end lost 6 bases, the J end lost 2 bases, and 7 bases lay between the germline ends. The CDR3 consists of 12 residues. The CDR3: CASSYSQETQYF. The CDR3 DNA is TGTGCCAGTAGCTACAGTCAAGAGACCCAGTACTTC. Drawing the rest from reference TRBV19 and TRBJ2-5, the complete variable domain is DGGITQSPKYLFRKEGQNVTLSCEQNLNHDAMYWYRQDPGQGLRLIYYSQIVNDFQKGDIAEGYSVSREKKESFPLTVTSAQKNPTAFYLCASSYSQETQYFGPGTRLLVL.

The chain carries TRBV18 and TRBJ1-1, with unresolved D. Germline CDR1 and CDR2: KGHSH and LQKENI. The CDR3 loop spans 15 amino acids. Trimming took off 5 bases at V and 3 bases at J, with 16 bases between the two ends. The CDR3 reads CASSALATSDTEAFF. The CDR3 region has the DNA TGTGCCAGCTCAGCCCTAGCCACGAGTGACACTGAAGCTTTCTTT. Using reference TRBV18 and TRBJ1-1 for the parts outside the CDR3, the full variable domain is NAGVMQNPRHLVRRRGQEARLRCSPMKGHSHVYWYRQLPEEGLKFMVYLQKENIIDESGMPKERFSAEFPKEGPSILRIQQVVRGDSAAYFCASSALATSDTEAFFGQGTRLTVV.

The genes are TRBV27 and TRBJ1-2; D is uncertain. This CDR3 spans 13 amino acids. V lost 1 base to trimming and J lost 8 bases, with 11 bases between them. Germline lookup yields CDR1 MNHEY and CDR2 SMNVEV (reference sequence). This CDR3 is CASSLWMTGGYTF. The CDR3 coding sequence is TGTGCCAGCAGTTTATGGATGACCGGGGGCTACACCTTC.

The chain has TRBV29-1 and TRBJ2-7, with TRBD1 matching 8 bases. The CDR3 runs 11 residues. Germline V lookup: CDR1 SQVTM, CDR2 ANQGSEA. The ends lost 7 bases at V and 5 bases at J; junction bases unmatched: 4. The CDR3 here is CSAQTGDEQYF. For the CDR3, the DNA is TGCAGCGCCCAGACAGGGGACGAGCAGTACTTC.

The V call is TRBV18, the J call TRBJ2-4; 8 bases line up with TRBD1. V shed 2 bases, J shed 1 base, and the junction held 10 bases outside the gene matches. CDR3 length equals 18 residues. Germline values: CDR1 KGHSH, CDR2 LQKENI. CDR3 in amino acids: CASSPSDRALQAKNIQYF. The CDR3 DNA reads TGTGCCAGCTCACCATCGGACAGGGCGCTTCAGGCCAAAAACATTCAGTACTTC.

About this clone itself: Within the sample, other DNA sequences also encode this same CDR3. The chain couples TRBV5-1 to TRBJ2-7; D possibly corresponds to TRBD2 (6 bases). The CDR3 is 15 amino acids. Germline V gene sequence: CDR1 SGHRS, CDR2 YFSETQ. Trimming took off 0 bases at V and 0 bases at J, with 10 bases between the two ends. The CDR3 reads CASSLAGGSSYEQYF. CDR3 coding DNA: TGCGCCAGCAGCTTGGCCGGAGGGTCCTCCTACGAGCAGTACTTC.

The genes are TRBV9 and TRBJ1-1, with D possibly being TRBD1 (6 bases). The V end was cut by 3 bases, the J end by 1 base, with 10 bases between. CDR1 SGDLS and CDR2 YYNGEE come from the germline V gene. The CDR3 totals 14 residues. CDR3 amino acids: CASSDRAWNTEAFF. The CDR3 region has the DNA TGTGCCAGCAGCGACAGGGCATGGAACACTGAAGCTTTCTTT.

The chain combines TRBV2 with TRBJ2-3; D may be TRBD2 (5 bases). The CDR3 runs to 18 residues. V was clipped by 3 bases and J by 5 bases, with 24 bases between them. Germline lookup yields CDR1 SNHLY and CDR2 FYNNEI. The CDR3 reads CASSDPGGGGGKKDTQYF. CDR3 bases: TGTGCCAGCAGTGACCCAGGTGGCGGAGGTGGGAAAAAAGATACGCAGTATTTT.

V gene TRBV7-6 combines with J gene TRBJ1-5; 7 nucleotides line up with TRBD1. The CDR3 has 14 amino acids. V trimming: 5 bases; J trimming: 4 bases; junction bases outside the gene matches: 5. Germline V CDR1 and CDR2: SGHVS, FNYEAQ. CDR3 DNA sequence: TGTGCCAGCAGCCGTCAGGGGGTTAATCAGCCCCAGCATTTT. This codes for CASSRQGVNQPQHF.

The CDR3 DNA reads TGCAGCGTTGAGAAGGGGTTGAACACTGAAGCTTTCTTT. Amino acid sequence: CSVEKGLNTEAFF. The chain links TRBV29-1 to TRBJ1-1; TRBD1 might be the D (5 bases). Trimming removed 3 bases at V and 0 bases at J, with 8 bases between. In germline, CDR1 is SQVTM, CDR2 ANQGSEA. This CDR3 has 13 amino acids.

This chain links TRBV5-1 with TRBJ2-1, with 8 bases that match TRBD2. Per germline, CDR1 SGHRS and CDR2 YFSETQ. The CDR3 covers 17 residues. The J segment lost 7 bases and the V segment lost 4 bases, leaving 16 bases of the junction unmatched. DNA for the CDR3: TGCGCCAGCAGCCCCAACGACCCGGGACTAGGGTGGAATGAGCAGTTCTTC. Residues: CASSPNDPGLGWNEQFF.

The chain uses TRBV2 and TRBJ1-2, with a weak D call TRBD1 (5 bases). Germline V lookup: CDR1 SNHLY, CDR2 FYNNEI. The CDR3 is 13 amino acids. The V gene lost 3 bases and the J gene lost 8 bases, with 13 bases spanning the gap. The CDR3 protein is CASSDGPGDGYTF. The CDR3 DNA follows: TGTGCCAGCAGTGATGGTCCGGGGGACGGCTACACCTTC.

The genes are TRBV27 and TRBJ1-1, with a tentative D call TRBD1 (5 bases). Germline V gene data show CDR1 as MNHEY and CDR2 as SMNVEV (reference sequence). The CDR3 is made up of 12 amino acids. V was clipped by 10 bases and J by 8 bases, with 17 bases between them. The DNA of the CDR3 is TGTGCCACCAAAACGGGGGGGGGAGAAGCTTTCTTT. Amino acid sequence: CATKTGGGEAFF.

The chain carries TRBV9 and TRBJ1-6; unclear D gene. Germline V lookup: CDR1 SGDLS, CDR2 YYNGEE. Trimming left V 7 bases short and J 6 bases short, with 20 bases between. The CDR3 is made up of 16 amino acids. The CDR3 loop reads CASSRGQALGNSPLHF. The CDR3 nucleotides read TGTGCCAGCTCTCGCGGGCAGGCCTTAGGTAATTCACCCCTCCACTTT.

This clone has just one count. The DNA of the CDR3 is TGTGCCAGCAGCCTATCCGGGGCTGGAAACACCATATATTTT. This translates into CASSLSGAGNTIYF. J is TRBJ1-3 and V is TRBV3-1 (or the pseudogene TRBV3-2); D is ambiguous. The CDR3 has 14 residues. Trimming took off 4 bases at V and 2 bases at J, with 9 bases between the two ends. Germline CDR1 reads LGHDT; CDR2 reads YNNKEL (reference sequence).

V and J are TRBV5-6 and TRBJ2-7, with D perhaps TRBD2 (6 bases). Trimming pared 2 bases from V and 5 bases from J, leaving 14 bases between. The CDR3 is 14 amino acids. The germline CDR1 and CDR2 sequences are SGHDT and YYEEEE. CDR3 residues: CASSFAAGSNEQYF. Here the CDR3 DNA reads TGTGCCAGCAGCTTCGCCGCGGGGAGCAACGAGCAGTACTTC.

The V and J genes are TRBV7-9 and TRBJ1-4, with a tentative D call TRBD1 (6 bases). Germline V gene lookup returns CDR1 SEHNR and CDR2 FQNEAQ (reference sequence). V lost 2 bases to trimming and J lost 3 bases, with 7 bases between them. The CDR3 consists of 14 residues. The CDR3 DNA follows: TGTGCCAGCAGCTTACAGGGGTCTAATGAAAAACTGTTTTTT. It is translated as CASSLQGSNEKLFF.

The V and J genes are TRBV11-2 and TRBJ2-5; a weak D match, TRBD2 (5 bases). The CDR3 is 14 residues long. V lost 2 bases and J lost 5, with 12 bases in between. The germline V gene has CDR1 SGHAT and CDR2 FQNNGV. In DNA, the CDR3 is TGTGCCAGCAGCTTATCGGAAGCGGCGGAGACCCAGTACTTC. This sequence encodes CASSLSEAAETQYF.

This rearrangement joins TRBV30 to TRBJ1-3; D unresolved. The CDR3 runs 14 residues. In germline, CDR1 is GTSNPN, CDR2 SVGIG (reference sequence). The germline V and J ends were trimmed by 0 bases and 4 bases, with 10 bases remaining between them. CDR3 coding DNA: TGTGCCTGGAGTGTAAAGGCGGGAGGAAACACCATATATTTT. Amino acid sequence: CAWSVKAGGNTIYF.

This sequence joins TRBV30 and TRBJ1-1; no definite D call. Trimming pared 0 bases from V and 5 bases from J, leaving 19 bases between. Germline V CDR1 and CDR2: GTSNPN, SVGIG (reference sequence). The CDR3 has 16 amino acids. The CDR3 DNA reads TGTGCCTGGAGTGTTCCGAGGTGGCAAGGGAGGACTGAAGCTTTCTTT. Amino acid sequence: CAWSVPRWQGRTEAFF. Based on the CDR3 plus reference TRBV30 and TRBJ1-1, the full variable domain is SQTIHQWPATLVQPVGSPLSLECTVEGTSNPNLYWYRQAAGRGLQLLFYSVGIGQISSEVPQNLSASRPQDRQFILSSKKLLLSDSGFYLCAWSVPRWQGRTEAFFGQGTRLTVV.

The J gene is TRBJ1-2, the V gene TRBV7-2, with a weak D call TRBD1 (5 bases). This CDR3 has 13 residues. The germline gives CDR1 SGHTA, CDR2 FQGNSA. V lost 1 base and J 9 bases, leaving 12 bases between the germline ends. This chain's CDR3 is CASSLGQSNSYTF. For the CDR3, the DNA is TGTGCCAGCAGCTTAGGACAGTCTAATAGCTACACCTTC.

The V and J genes are TRBV2 and TRBJ2-1; D perhaps matches TRBD2 (5 bases). Germline values: CDR1 SNHLY, CDR2 FYNNEI. V was shortened by 11 bases and J by 0 bases, with 14 bases between the two germline ends. This CDR3 comprises 14 residues. The CDR3 spells CAGRLLSSYNEQFF. In DNA form, the CDR3 reads TGTGCCGGCCGACTACTAAGCTCCTACAATGAGCAGTTCTTC. The full variable domain, rest sourced from reference TRBV2 and TRBJ2-1, is EPEVTQTPSHQVTQMGQEVILRCVPISNHLYFYWYRQILGQKVEFLVSFYNNEISEKSEIFDDQFSVERPDGSNFTLKIRSTKLEDSAMYFCAGRLLSSYNEQFFGPGTRLTVL.

This clone was picked up one time. The chain couples TRBV10-3 to TRBJ2-4; 11 nucleotides line up with TRBD1. CDR1 and CDR2 (germline): ENHRY, SYGVKD. CDR3 length: 14 amino acids. V was pared by 3 bases and J by 6 bases, with 1 base of the junction left unmatched. The CDR3: CAISEGTGGNIQYF. In DNA, the CDR3 is TGTGCCATCAGTGAAGGGACAGGGGGAAACATTCAGTACTTC.

The V call is TRBV11-2, the J call TRBJ2-7, with a possible D match to TRBD2 (6 bases). Per germline, CDR1 SGHAT and CDR2 FQNNGV. The V end was cut by 4 bases, the J end by 2 bases, with 6 bases between. This CDR3 spans 12 amino acids. CDR3 sequence (DNA): TGTGCCAGCAGCTGGGGGGCCTACGAGCAGTACTTC. This codes for CASSWGAYEQYF. The full variable domain, its missing parts supplied by reference TRBV11-2 and TRBJ2-7, is EAGVAQSPRYKIIEKRQSVAFWCNPISGHATLYWYQQILGQGPKLLIQFQNNGVVDDSQLPKDRFSAERLKGVDSTLKIQPAKLEDSAVYLCASSWGAYEQYFGPGTRLTVT.

The rearrangement links TRBV5-5 to TRBJ1-1, with D maybe TRBD1 (5 bases). The CDR3 runs to 12 residues. CDR1 is SGHKS and CDR2 is YYEKEE in the germline V gene (reference sequence). Trimming pared 1 base from V and 6 bases from J, leaving 7 bases between. Written as DNA, the CDR3 is TGTGCCAGCAGCTTGAAGGGGCCTGAAGCTTTCTTT. Translated, it gives CASSLKGPEAFF.

The chain has TRBV29-1 and TRBJ2-7; TRBD2 matches 7 bases. CDR1 and CDR2 from the germline V gene are SQVTM and ANQGSEA. The CDR3 is made up of 13 amino acids. V gave up 1 base and J gave up 3 bases; unmatched junction bases: 3. CDR3 DNA: TGCAGCGTTGAAGGACTAGCCGACTACGAGCAGTACTTC. Its translation: CSVEGLADYEQYF.

This sequence joins TRBV6-2 or TRBV6-3 and TRBJ2-7; no reliable D call. The length of the CDR3 is 11 residues. V shed 5 bases and J shed 4 bases, with 6 bases lying between them. Per the germline V gene, CDR1 is MNHEY and CDR2 is SVGEGT. This CDR3 reads CASSNSYEQYF. The DNA for the CDR3 is TGTGCCAGCAGTAACAGTTACGAGCAGTACTTC.

V and J are TRBV5-1 and TRBJ1-2; D possibly corresponds to TRBD1 (5 bases). Germline V gives CDR1 SGHRS, CDR2 YFSETQ. V lost 4 bases and J lost 7, with 11 bases in between. The CDR3 sequence is 12 residues long. The CDR3 DNA follows: TGCGCCAGCAGCCCGGGGGTGGGTGGCTACACCTTC. Translation gives CASSPGVGGYTF.

This clone was picked up a small number of times. The chain has TRBV5-6 and TRBJ1-2; no clear D. Germline CDR1 SGHDT, CDR2 YYEEEE. This CDR3 has 12 residues. V was trimmed by 2 bases and J by 8 bases, leaving 10 bases between them. For the CDR3, the DNA is TGTGCCAGCAGCTTTACGACGGGAGGCTACACCTTC. Its protein is CASSFTTGGYTF.

The chain employs TRBV15 and TRBJ2-6; D is unresolved. V gave up 0 bases and J gave up 2 bases, with 5 bases separating them. Germline CDR1 reads LNHNV; CDR2 reads YYDKDF (reference sequence). The CDR3 runs to 15 residues. The CDR3 region has the DNA TGTGCCACCAGCAGAGATCGGGCTGGGGCCAACGTCCTGACTTTC. Its protein product is CATSRDRAGANVLTF.